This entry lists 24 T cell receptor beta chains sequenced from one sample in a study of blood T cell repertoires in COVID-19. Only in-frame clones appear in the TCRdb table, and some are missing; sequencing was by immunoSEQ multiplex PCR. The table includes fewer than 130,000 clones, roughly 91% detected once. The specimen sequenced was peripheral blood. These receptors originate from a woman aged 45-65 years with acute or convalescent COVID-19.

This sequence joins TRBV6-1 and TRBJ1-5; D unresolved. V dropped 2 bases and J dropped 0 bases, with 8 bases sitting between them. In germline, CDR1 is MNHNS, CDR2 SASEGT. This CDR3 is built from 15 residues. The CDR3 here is CASSETGYSNQPQHF. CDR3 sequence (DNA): TGTGCCAGCAGTGAAACGGGGTATAGCAATCAGCCCCAGCATTTT.

As DNA, the CDR3 is TGTGCCAGCAGCTCCCGAGGACGGGGGGCAACTAATGAAAAACTGTTTTTT. It is translated as CASSSRGRGATNEKLFF. This sequence joins TRBV7-2 and TRBJ1-4; D is possibly TRBD1 (5 bases). From germline, CDR1 is SGHTA and CDR2 FQGNSA. The CDR3 sequence is 17 residues long. Trimming left V 4 bases short and J 0 bases short, with 15 bases between.

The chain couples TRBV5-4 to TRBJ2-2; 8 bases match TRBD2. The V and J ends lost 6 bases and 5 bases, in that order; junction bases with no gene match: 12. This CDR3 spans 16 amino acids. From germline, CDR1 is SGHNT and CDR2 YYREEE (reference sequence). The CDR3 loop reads CASNYLAGSVTGELFF. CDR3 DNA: TGTGCCAGCAACTACTTAGCGGGATCTGTTACCGGGGAGCTGTTTTTT.

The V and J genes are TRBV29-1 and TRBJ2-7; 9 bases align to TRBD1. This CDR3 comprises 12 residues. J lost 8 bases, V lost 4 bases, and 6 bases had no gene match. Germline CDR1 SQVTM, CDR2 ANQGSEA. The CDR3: CSVGGQGTKQYF. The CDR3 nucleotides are TGCAGCGTTGGGGGACAGGGCACCAAGCAGTACTTC.

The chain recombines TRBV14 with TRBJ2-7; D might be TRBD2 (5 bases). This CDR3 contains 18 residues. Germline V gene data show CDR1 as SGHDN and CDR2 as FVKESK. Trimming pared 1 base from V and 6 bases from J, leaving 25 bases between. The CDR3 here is CASSQGLEEGRSLPEQYF. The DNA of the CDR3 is TGTGCCAGCAGCCAAGGTTTAGAAGAGGGTAGATCTCTCCCCGAGCAGTACTTC.

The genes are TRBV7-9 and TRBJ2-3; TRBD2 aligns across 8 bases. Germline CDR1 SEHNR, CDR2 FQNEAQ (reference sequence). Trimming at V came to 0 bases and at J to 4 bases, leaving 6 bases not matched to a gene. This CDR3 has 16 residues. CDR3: CASSLAGGRSSDTQYF. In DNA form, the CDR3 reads TGTGCCAGCAGCTTAGCAGGCGGGAGGTCGTCAGATACGCAGTATTTT. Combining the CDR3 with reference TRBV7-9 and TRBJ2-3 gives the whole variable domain DTGVSQNPRHKITKRGQNVTFRCDPISEHNRLYWYRQTLGQGPEFLTYFQNEAQLEKSRLLSDRFSAERPKGSFSTLEIQRTEQGDSAMYLCASSLAGGRSSDTQYFGPGTRLTVL.

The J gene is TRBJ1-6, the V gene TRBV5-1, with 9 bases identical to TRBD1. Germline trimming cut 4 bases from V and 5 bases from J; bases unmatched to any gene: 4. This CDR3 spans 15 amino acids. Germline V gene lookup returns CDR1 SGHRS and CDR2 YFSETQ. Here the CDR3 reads CASSGGTGNNSPLHF. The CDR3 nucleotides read TGCGCCAGCAGCGGGGGGACAGGGAATAATTCACCCCTCCACTTT.

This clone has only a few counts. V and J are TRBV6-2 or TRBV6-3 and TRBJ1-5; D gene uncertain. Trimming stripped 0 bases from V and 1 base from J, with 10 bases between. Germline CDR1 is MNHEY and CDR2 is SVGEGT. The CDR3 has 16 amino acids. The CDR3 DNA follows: TGTGCCAGCAGTTACTCGACCCAGAGGAGCAATCAGCCCCAGCATTTT. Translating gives CASSYSTQRSNQPQHF.

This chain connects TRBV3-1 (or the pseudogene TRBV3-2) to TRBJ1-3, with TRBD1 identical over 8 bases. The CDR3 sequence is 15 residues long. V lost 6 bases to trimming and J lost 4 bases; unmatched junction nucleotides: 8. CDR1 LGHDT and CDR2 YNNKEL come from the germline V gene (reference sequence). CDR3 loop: CASRLRGLVGNTIYF. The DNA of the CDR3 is TGTGCCAGCAGACTCAGGGGGCTTGTAGGAAACACCATATATTTT.

The DNA of the CDR3 is TGCGCCAGCAGCCAGACAGGGGGCGCAGATACGCAGTATTTT. Translated: CASSQTGGADTQYF. The chain uses TRBV5-1 and TRBJ2-3, with 10 positions matching TRBD1. The CDR3 has 14 residues. The J segment lost 4 bases and the V segment lost 4 bases, leaving 3 bases of the junction unmatched. In germline, CDR1 is SGHRS, CDR2 YFSETQ.

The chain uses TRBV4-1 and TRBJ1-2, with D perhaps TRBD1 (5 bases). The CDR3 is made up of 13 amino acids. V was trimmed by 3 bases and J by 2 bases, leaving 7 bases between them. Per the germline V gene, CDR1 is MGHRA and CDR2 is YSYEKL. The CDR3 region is CASSHDSNYGYTF. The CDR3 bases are TGCGCCAGCAGCCATGACAGCAACTATGGCTACACCTTC.

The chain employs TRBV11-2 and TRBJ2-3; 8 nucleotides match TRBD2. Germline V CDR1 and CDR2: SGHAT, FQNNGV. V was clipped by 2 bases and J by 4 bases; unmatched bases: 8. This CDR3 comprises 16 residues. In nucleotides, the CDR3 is TGTGCCAGCAGCTTACTCAGCGGGAGTAGGGCAGATACGCAGTATTTT. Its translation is CASSLLSGSRADTQYF.

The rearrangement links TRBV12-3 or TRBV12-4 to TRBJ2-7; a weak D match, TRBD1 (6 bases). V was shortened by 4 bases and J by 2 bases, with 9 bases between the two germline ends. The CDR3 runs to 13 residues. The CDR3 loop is CASSSGDTYEQYF. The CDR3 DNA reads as TGTGCCAGCAGTTCTGGGGACACCTACGAGCAGTACTTC.

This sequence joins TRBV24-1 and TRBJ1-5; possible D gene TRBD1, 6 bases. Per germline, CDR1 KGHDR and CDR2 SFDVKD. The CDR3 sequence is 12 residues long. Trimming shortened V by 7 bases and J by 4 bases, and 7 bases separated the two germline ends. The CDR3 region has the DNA TGTGCCACCAGCCAGGGGAATCAGCCCCAGCATTTT. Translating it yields CATSQGNQPQHF.

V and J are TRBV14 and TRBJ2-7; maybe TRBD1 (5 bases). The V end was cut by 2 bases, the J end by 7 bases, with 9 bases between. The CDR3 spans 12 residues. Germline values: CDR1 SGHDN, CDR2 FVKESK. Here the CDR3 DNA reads TGTGCCAGCAGCCAAACAGGATGGGAGCAGTACTTC. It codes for CASSQTGWEQYF.

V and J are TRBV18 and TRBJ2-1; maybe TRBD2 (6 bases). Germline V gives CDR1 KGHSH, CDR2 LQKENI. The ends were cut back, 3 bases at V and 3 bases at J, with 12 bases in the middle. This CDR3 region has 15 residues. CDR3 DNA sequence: TGTGCCAGCTCACCTGGGCCGGGGGTCTACAATGAGCAGTTCTTC. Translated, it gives CASSPGPGVYNEQFF.

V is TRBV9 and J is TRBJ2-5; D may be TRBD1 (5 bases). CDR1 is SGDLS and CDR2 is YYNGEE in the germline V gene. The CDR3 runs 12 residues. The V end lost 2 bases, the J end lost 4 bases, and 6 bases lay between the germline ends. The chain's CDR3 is CASSVGLETQYF. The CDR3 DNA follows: TGTGCCAGCAGCGTGGGGCTAGAGACCCAGTACTTC.

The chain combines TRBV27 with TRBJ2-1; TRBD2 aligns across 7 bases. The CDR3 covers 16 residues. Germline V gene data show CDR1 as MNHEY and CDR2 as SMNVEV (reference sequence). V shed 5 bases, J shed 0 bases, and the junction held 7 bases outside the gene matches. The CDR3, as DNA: TGTGCCAGCAGTCTCCAGACTAGCCTCTCCTACAATGAGCAGTTCTTC. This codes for CASSLQTSLSYNEQFF.

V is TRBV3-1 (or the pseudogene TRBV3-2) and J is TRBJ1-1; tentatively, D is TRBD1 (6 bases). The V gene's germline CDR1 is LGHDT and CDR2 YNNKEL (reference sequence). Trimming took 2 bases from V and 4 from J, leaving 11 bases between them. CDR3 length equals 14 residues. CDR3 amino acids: CASSQPGQVTEAFF. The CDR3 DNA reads TGTGCCAGCAGCCAACCGGGACAAGTCACTGAAGCTTTCTTT.

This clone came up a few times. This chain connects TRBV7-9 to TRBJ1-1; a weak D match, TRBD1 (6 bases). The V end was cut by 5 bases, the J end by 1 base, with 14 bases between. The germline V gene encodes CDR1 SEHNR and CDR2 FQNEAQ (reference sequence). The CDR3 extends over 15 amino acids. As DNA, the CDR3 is TGTGCCAGCAGCCCGACCAGGACAGAGAACACTGAAGCTTTCTTT. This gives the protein CASSPTRTENTEAFF.

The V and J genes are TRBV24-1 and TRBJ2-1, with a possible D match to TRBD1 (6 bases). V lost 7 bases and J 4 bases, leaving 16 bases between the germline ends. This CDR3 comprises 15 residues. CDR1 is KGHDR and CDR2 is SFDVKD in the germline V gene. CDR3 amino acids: CATRTGEGVYNEQFF. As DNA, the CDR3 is TGTGCCACCAGGACAGGAGAGGGGGTTTACAATGAGCAGTTCTTC.

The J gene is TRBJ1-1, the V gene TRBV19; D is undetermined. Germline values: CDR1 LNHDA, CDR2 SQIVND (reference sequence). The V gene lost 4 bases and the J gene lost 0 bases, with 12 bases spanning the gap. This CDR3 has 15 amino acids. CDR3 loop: CASSNSGPLNTEAFF. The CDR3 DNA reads TGTGCCAGTAGTAACTCCGGTCCTCTGAACACTGAAGCTTTCTTT.

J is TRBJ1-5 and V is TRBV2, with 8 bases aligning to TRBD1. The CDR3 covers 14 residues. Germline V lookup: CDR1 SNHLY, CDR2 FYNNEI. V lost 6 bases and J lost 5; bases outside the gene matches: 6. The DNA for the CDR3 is TGTGCCAGCAGGGGTACAGGGGGACATCAGCCCCAGCATTTT. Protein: CASRGTGGHQPQHF.

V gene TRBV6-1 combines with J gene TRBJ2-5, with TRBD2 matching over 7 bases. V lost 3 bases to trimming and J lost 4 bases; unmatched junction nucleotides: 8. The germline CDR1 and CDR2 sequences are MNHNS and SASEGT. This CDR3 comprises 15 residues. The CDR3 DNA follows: TGTGCCAGCAGTGATAGGACTAGGAGAGGAGAGACCCAGTACTTC. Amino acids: CASSDRTRRGETQYF.